Following are 23 T cell receptor beta chains from one sample sequenced in a study of Graves' ophthalmopathy and Graves' hyperthyroidism. RNA transcripts served as template for amplifying TCR beta CDR3 sequences. Amplification began with first-round RT-PCR using HTBI primers, then second-round multiplex PCR was performed. Via MiXCR, TCRdb re-called the multiplex PCR reads, giving one row per CDR3 protein. The sample comprises approximately 210,000 distinct CDR3 sequences, just under 30% of which are singletons, and approximately 8.2% rests with the top ten. Sequenced input: peripheral blood. These TCRs come from a man between 50 and 59 years old with Graves' ophthalmopathy.

This clonotype was recorded at least ten times. V gene TRBV6-2 or TRBV6-3 combines with J gene TRBJ2-6; 8 nucleotides align to TRBD1. The CDR3 runs to 18 residues. In germline, CDR1 is MNHEY, CDR2 SVGEGT. Germline trimming cut 4 bases from V and 0 bases from J; bases unmatched to any gene: 8. The CDR3 sequence is CASSSPGTGFSGANVLTF. The CDR3 DNA reads TGTGCCAGCAGTTCACCCGGGACAGGATTCTCTGGGGCCAACGTCCTGACTTTC.

This clonotype was observed at least ten times. This sequence joins TRBV6-1 and TRBJ2-7; no definite D call. Germline V gene sequence: CDR1 MNHNS, CDR2 SASEGT. This CDR3 is built from 14 residues. V shed 2 bases and J shed 1 base, with 9 bases lying between them. The CDR3 reads CASSESYSSYEQYF. The CDR3 nucleotides read TGTGCCAGCAGTGAATCCTACAGTTCCTACGAGCAGTACTTC.

Ten or more counts support this clonotype. The chain is built from TRBV19 and TRBJ1-1; 8 nucleotides line up with TRBD1. The CDR3 length is 14 residues. Germline CDR1 is LNHDA and CDR2 is SQIVND (reference sequence). The J segment lost 11 bases and the V segment lost 5 bases, leaving 13 bases of the junction unmatched. The CDR3 nucleotides are TGTGCCAGTAGTTCGACAGGGGCATCCTTTTGGGCTTTCTTT. This gives the protein CASSSTGASFWAFF.

This clonotype was detected many times. The chain couples TRBV25-1 to TRBJ1-1; weak D call: TRBD1 (5 bases). The CDR3 consists of 15 residues. Trimming left V 2 bases short and J 2 bases short, with 12 bases between. Germline V CDR1 and CDR2: MGHDK, SYGVNS. The chain's CDR3 is CASSEPGTENTEAFF. CDR3 DNA: TGTGCCAGCAGTGAACCCGGGACGGAAAACACTGAAGCTTTCTTT.

This clonotype was observed at least ten times. The chain joins TRBV5-6 to TRBJ2-5; D gene ambiguous. The length of the CDR3 is 12 residues. Trimming left V 4 bases short and J 4 bases short, with 8 bases between. Germline values: CDR1 SGHDT, CDR2 YYEEEE. The DNA for the CDR3 is TGTGCCAGCAGCCGGCTCTCAGAGACCCAGTACTTC. It yields the protein CASSRLSETQYF.

This clonotype was observed a few times. CDR3 in DNA: TGTGCCAGCAGCCGCTGGGACAGGGGGTCTCAAGAGACCCAGTACTTC. Residues: CASSRWDRGSQETQYF. V is TRBV12-3 or TRBV12-4 and J is TRBJ2-5; 11 bases match TRBD1. The J segment lost 2 bases and the V segment lost 6 bases, leaving 8 bases of the junction unmatched. The CDR3 contains 16 residues.

The chain couples TRBV28 to TRBJ1-2; possible D gene TRBD1, 5 bases. Trimming removed 1 base at V and 2 bases at J, with 8 bases between. This CDR3 has 14 amino acids. Germline loops: CDR1 MDHEN, CDR2 SYDVKM. In DNA form, the CDR3 reads TGTGCCAGCAGTTTATTCAACAGGAACTATGGCTACACCTTC. It encodes CASSLFNRNYGYTF.

This clonotype was recorded at least ten times. The rearrangement uses TRBV29-1 and TRBJ2-5; 8 bases match TRBD2. CDR3 length equals 13 residues. Germline CDR1 reads SQVTM; CDR2 reads ANQGSEA. The junction had 6 bases not matched to a gene; V was cut back by 5 bases and J by 4 bases. The CDR3 bases are TGCAGCGTTCGGGCGGGGGGAGCAGAGACCCAGTACTTC. It codes for CSVRAGGAETQYF.

In this sample, this clonotype turned up a few times. This may be a read error, as it is one base from a much larger clone. The chain is built from TRBV20-1 and TRBJ2-5; 10 bases match TRBD2. The CDR3 covers 15 residues. Germline CDR1 DFQATT, CDR2 SNEGSKA (reference sequence). J was trimmed by 2 bases and V by 7 bases; bases with no gene match: 10. Here the CDR3 reads CSGRALAGAQETQYF. The CDR3 DNA is TGCAGTGGTAGGGCTCTAGCGGGAGCTCAAGAGACCCAGTACTTC.

This clonotype was picked up many times. The chain recombines TRBV19 with TRBJ2-7; perhaps D is TRBD1 or TRBD2 (6 bases each). V lost 8 bases and J 0 bases, leaving 11 bases between the germline ends. Germline CDR1 is LNHDA and CDR2 is SQIVND (reference sequence). The CDR3 is made up of 13 amino acids. The CDR3: CASGGPYSYEQYF. The CDR3 nucleotides read TGTGCCAGTGGGGGGCCATACTCCTACGAGCAGTACTTC. The full variable domain, rest sourced from reference TRBV19 and TRBJ2-7, is DGGITQSPKYLFRKEGQNVTLSCEQNLNHDAMYWYRQDPGQGLRLIYYSQIVNDFQKGDIAEGYSVSREKKESFPLTVTSAQKNPTAFYLCASGGPYSYEQYFGPGTRLTVT.

The rearrangement uses TRBV6-2 or TRBV6-3 and TRBJ1-1, with 8 bases identical to TRBD1. The CDR3 is 18 residues long. The V gene's germline CDR1 is MNHEY and CDR2 SVGEGT. Trimming took 0 bases from V and 6 from J; bases not matched to a gene: 15. CDR3 region: CASSYSQIRTGMLAEAFF. In DNA form, the CDR3 reads TGTGCCAGCAGTTACTCTCAAATCCGGACAGGGATGTTAGCTGAAGCTTTCTTT.

Many counts were recorded for this clonotype. The rearrangement links TRBV24-1 to TRBJ2-7; D unresolved. Germline assignment: CDR1 KGHDR and CDR2 SFDVKD. Trimming removed 8 bases from V and 2 bases from J, with 15 bases in between. The CDR3 is made up of 14 amino acids. The CDR3 sequence is CATKPLEDTYEQYF. The CDR3 DNA is TGTGCCACCAAACCCCTGGAAGACACCTACGAGCAGTACTTC.

This clonotype was picked up many times. V gene TRBV9 combines with J gene TRBJ2-5; D remains ambiguous. V lost 0 bases to trimming and J lost 2 bases, with 8 bases between them. The length of the CDR3 is 14 residues. Per the germline V gene, CDR1 is SGDLS and CDR2 is YYNGEE. The CDR3 coding sequence is TGTGCCAGCAGCGTAGCGGGCTTTCAAGAGACCCAGTACTTC. Translating it yields CASSVAGFQETQYF.

This clonotype was seen repeatedly, ten times or more. This rearrangement joins TRBV20-1 to TRBJ2-5; no firm D call. The germline V and J ends were trimmed by 5 bases and 6 bases, with 16 bases remaining between them. This CDR3 has 13 amino acids. The germline gives CDR1 DFQATT, CDR2 SNEGSKA (reference sequence). CDR3 in DNA: TGCAGTGCTTACCTCGACTCCCCGAAGACCCAGTACTTC. Translated, it gives CSAYLDSPKTQYF.

There are many counts of this clonotype. This rearrangement joins TRBV14 to TRBJ2-5; 13 bases line up with TRBD2. The germline V gene encodes CDR1 SGHDN and CDR2 FVKESK. The CDR3 extends over 16 amino acids. Unmatched junction bases numbered 4, after V lost 1 base and J lost 5 bases. CDR3: CASSQGTSGSAETQYF. As DNA, the CDR3 is TGTGCCAGCAGCCAAGGGACTAGCGGGAGCGCGGAGACCCAGTACTTC.

This clonotype was seen a handful of times. The chain has TRBV11-2 and TRBJ2-2, with TRBD1 matching over 9 bases. The CDR3 has 16 residues. Germline lookup yields CDR1 SGHAT and CDR2 FQNNGV. Trimming at V came to 4 bases and at J to 5 bases, leaving 8 bases not matched to a gene. CDR3 amino acids: CASSSRDRALTGELFF. CDR3 nucleotides: TGTGCCAGCAGCTCGCGGGACAGGGCTCTGACCGGGGAGCTGTTTTTT.

At least ten counts were recorded for this clonotype. The V and J genes are TRBV10-3 and TRBJ1-6; 9 nucleotides agree with TRBD1. The trim removed 6 bases at V and 10 bases at J, leaving 7 bases unmatched. The CDR3 is 14 amino acids. Per the germline V gene, CDR1 is ENHRY and CDR2 is SYGVKD. This CDR3 is CAIRGTGTGSPLHF. The CDR3 bases are TGTGCCATCAGGGGGACAGGGACGGGATCACCCCTCCACTTT.

This clonotype appeared many times. The CDR3 nucleotides are TGTGCCAGCAGCCGGACGGATTACACCTTC. Translating gives CASSRTDYTF. The chain is built from TRBV2 and TRBJ1-2; D unclear. The CDR3 runs to 10 residues. V lost 6 bases and J lost 11, with 10 bases in between. CDR1 SNHLY and CDR2 FYNNEI come from the germline V gene.

This clonotype was observed at least ten times. The chain combines TRBV6-1 with TRBJ1-5; 12 nucleotides align to TRBD1. Trimming cost V 3 bases and J 3 bases; bases outside gene matches: 6. CDR1 is MNHNS, CDR2 SASEGT, per germline. The length of the CDR3 is 17 residues. In DNA, the CDR3 is TGTGCCAGCAGTGATCCCGGGACAGGGGGCAACAATCAGCCCCAGCATTTT. Translation: CASSDPGTGGNNQPQHF.

This clonotype showed up many times. The V and J genes are TRBV20-1 and TRBJ2-5, with unresolved D. CDR1 is DFQATT, CDR2 SNEGSKA, per germline (reference sequence). The CDR3 runs 13 residues. V lost 3 bases to trimming and J lost 0 bases, with 8 bases between them. The CDR3 DNA follows: TGCAGTGCTAGTAGGGCAAACCAAGAGACCCAGTACTTC. This codes for CSASRANQETQYF.

Only a few counts were recorded for this clonotype. This chain uses TRBV3-1 with TRBJ1-1, with a tentative D call TRBD1 (5 bases). The germline V gene has CDR1 LGHDT and CDR2 YNNKEL (reference sequence). The ends were cut back, 4 bases at V and 8 bases at J, with 14 bases in the middle. CDR3 length: 13 amino acids. CDR3 in amino acids: CASSPKGTHEAFF. Here the CDR3 DNA reads TGTGCCAGCAGCCCGAAGGGGACCCACGAAGCTTTCTTT.

The chain joins TRBV12-3 or TRBV12-4 to TRBJ1-1, with D maybe TRBD1 (5 bases). This CDR3 comprises 15 residues. Trimming removed 5 bases at V and 2 bases at J, with 15 bases between. The chain's CDR3 is CASSVLGLGNTEAFF. CDR3 coding DNA: TGTGCCAGCAGTGTCCTGGGGCTCGGCAACACTGAAGCTTTCTTT.

This rearrangement joins TRBV15 to TRBJ2-2; D is unresolved. V gave up 4 bases and J gave up 1 base, with 1 base separating them. There are 12 residues in the CDR3. Germline V CDR1 and CDR2: LNHNV, YYDKDF (reference sequence). CDR3 bases: TGTGCCACCAGCATGAACACCGGGGAGCTGTTTTTT. It specifies CATSMNTGELFF.